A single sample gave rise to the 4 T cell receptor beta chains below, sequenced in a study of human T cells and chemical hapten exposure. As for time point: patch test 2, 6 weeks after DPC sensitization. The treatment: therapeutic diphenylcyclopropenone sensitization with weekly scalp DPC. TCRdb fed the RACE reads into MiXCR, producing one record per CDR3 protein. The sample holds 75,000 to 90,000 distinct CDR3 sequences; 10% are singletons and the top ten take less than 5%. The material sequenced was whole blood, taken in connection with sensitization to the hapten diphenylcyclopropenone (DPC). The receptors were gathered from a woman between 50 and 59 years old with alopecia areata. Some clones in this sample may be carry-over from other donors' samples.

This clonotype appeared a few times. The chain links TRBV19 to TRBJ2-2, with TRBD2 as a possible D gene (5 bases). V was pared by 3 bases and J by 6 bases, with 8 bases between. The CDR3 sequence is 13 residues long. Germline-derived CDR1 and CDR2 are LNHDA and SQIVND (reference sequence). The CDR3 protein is CASSISGSGELFF. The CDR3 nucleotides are TGTGCCAGTAGTATCTCGGGGTCCGGGGAGCTGTTTTTT.

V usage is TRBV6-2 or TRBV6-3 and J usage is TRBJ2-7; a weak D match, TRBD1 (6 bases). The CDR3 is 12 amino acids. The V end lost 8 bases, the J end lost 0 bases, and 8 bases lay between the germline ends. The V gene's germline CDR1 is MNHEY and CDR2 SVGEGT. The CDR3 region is CASRDTSYEQYF. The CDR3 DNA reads TGTGCCAGCCGGGACACCTCCTACGAGCAGTACTTC.

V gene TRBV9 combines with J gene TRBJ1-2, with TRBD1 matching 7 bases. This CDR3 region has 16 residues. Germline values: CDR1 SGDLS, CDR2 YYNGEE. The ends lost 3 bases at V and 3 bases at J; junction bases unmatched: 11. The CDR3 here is CASSARHRGMDYGYTF. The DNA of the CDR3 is TGTGCCAGCAGCGCCAGACACAGGGGTATGGACTATGGCTACACCTTC.

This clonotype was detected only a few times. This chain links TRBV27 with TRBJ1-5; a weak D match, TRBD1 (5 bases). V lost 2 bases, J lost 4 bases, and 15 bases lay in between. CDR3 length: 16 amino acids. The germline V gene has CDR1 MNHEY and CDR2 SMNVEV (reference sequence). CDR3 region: CASSLDGWGLNQPQHF. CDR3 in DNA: TGTGCCAGCAGTTTAGATGGGTGGGGGTTGAATCAGCCCCAGCATTTT.